These 2 T cell receptor beta chains were all obtained from the same sample, sequenced in a study of cytomegalovirus exposure and HLA in healthy donors. The PCR ran on 60 Vbeta and 13 Jbeta primers. This table comes from immunoSEQ multiplex PCR, and its TCRdb copy is limited to in-frame clones, with some not included. The profile shows about 160,000 clones, approximately 85% of them singletons. Input material: PBMCs. These receptors were taken from a man between 50 and 59 years old in good health and CMV-seropositive.

This rearrangement joins TRBV28 to TRBJ1-1; D is uncertain. Germline CDR1 MDHEN, CDR2 SYDVKM. The CDR3 is made up of 14 amino acids. Trimming removed 2 bases at V and 2 bases at J, with 9 bases between. Written as DNA, the CDR3 is TGTGCCAGCAGTTTACGGCGGGATAACACTGAAGCTTTCTTT. Translation gives CASSLRRDNTEAFF.

This clone was seen once. The genes are TRBV10-1 and TRBJ2-3; TRBD2 aligns across 8 bases. This CDR3 is 13 amino acids long. Germline V gives CDR1 WNHNN, CDR2 SYGVQD (reference sequence). Losses at the gene ends were 5 bases for V and 4 bases for J; bases not matched to a gene: 2. CDR3 sequence: CASSREGADTQYF. DNA of the CDR3: TGCGCCAGCAGTCGGGAGGGGGCAGATACGCAGTATTTT.